Shown below are 9 T cell receptor beta chains from a single sample sequenced in a study of blood T cell repertoires in COVID-19. Libraries were prepared by immunoSEQ multiplex PCR; TCRdb keeps only in-frame clonotypes and omits some of them. The profile shows fewer than 250,000 clones, over 80% of them singletons. Material: peripheral blood. All receptors come from a woman aged 55-75 years with active or convalescent COVID-19.

CDR3 sequence reads: CASSFPGTGTGELFF. CDR3 sequence (DNA): TGTGCCAGCAGTTTCCCCGGGACAGGGACCGGGGAGCTGTTTTTT. This chain links TRBV28 with TRBJ2-2, with TRBD1 matching over 9 bases. The junction had 4 bases not matched to a gene; V was cut back by 3 bases and J by 5 bases. The CDR3 has 15 amino acids. The V gene's germline CDR1 is MDHEN and CDR2 SYDVKM.

This chain connects TRBV7-2 to TRBJ2-7, with 8 bases that match TRBD1. CDR1 and CDR2 from the germline V gene are SGHTA and FQGNSA. J lost 3 bases, V lost 0 bases, and 7 bases had no gene match. CDR3 size: 16 residues. The DNA of the CDR3 is TGTGCCAGCAGCTTAGCGACCGGGACAGGCATCTACGAGCAGTACTTC. It encodes CASSLATGTGIYEQYF.

The chain carries TRBV11-2 and TRBJ2-7, with unresolved D. Looked up from germline, CDR1 is SGHAT and CDR2 is FQNNGV. Trimming cost V 5 bases and J 2 bases, with 7 bases left between them. This CDR3 contains 12 residues. The CDR3 here is CASSLGAYEQYF. For the CDR3, the DNA is TGTGCCAGCAGCCTAGGCGCCTACGAGCAGTACTTC.

The chain carries TRBV5-3 and TRBJ2-7; TRBD1 matches 12 bases. TRBV5-3 is known as an ORF, though its function is uncertain. The CDR3 length is 18 residues. J lost 2 bases, V lost 3 bases, and 12 bases had no gene match. The CDR3 spells CARSSPGQGARGTYEQYF. The CDR3, as DNA: TGTGCCAGAAGCTCGCCGGGACAGGGGGCGAGGGGAACCTACGAGCAGTACTTC.

The chain combines TRBV6-1 with TRBJ2-3; 9 bases are a match to TRBD2. Germline assignment: CDR1 MNHNS and CDR2 SASEGT. CDR3 length: 15 amino acids. V was pared by 3 bases and J by 15 bases, with 16 bases of the junction left unmatched. CDR3 in amino acids: CASSEGTSRRWGSYF. The CDR3 bases are TGTGCCAGCAGTGAGGGGACTAGCCGGAGGTGGGGGTCCTATTTT.

The chain recombines TRBV5-1 with TRBJ1-2; possible D gene TRBD1, 5 bases. Germline CDR1 reads SGHRS; CDR2 reads YFSETQ. The CDR3 has 14 amino acids. Between the trimmed V and J ends, which lost 3 bases and 4 bases, there was a span of 13 bases. In nucleotides, the CDR3 is TGCGCCAGCAGCTCGACGGGGGGTCGCTATGGCTACACCTTC. This encodes CASSSTGGRYGYTF.

The chain links TRBV5-6 to TRBJ2-5, with D possibly matching TRBD2 (6 bases). Trimming took off 0 bases at V and 4 bases at J, with 13 bases between the two ends. The CDR3 is 15 amino acids. CDR1 is SGHDT and CDR2 is YYEEEE in the germline V gene. This CDR3 reads CASSLGGGYVETQYF. The CDR3 bases are TGTGCCAGCAGCTTGGGTGGGGGGTACGTAGAGACCCAGTACTTC.

CDR3: CASTAPGGGQNQPQHF. CDR3 DNA: TGTGCCAGTACCGCCCCAGGGGGAGGTCAAAATCAGCCCCAGCATTTT. This chain links TRBV19 with TRBJ1-5, with 7 bases aligning to TRBD1. V was pared by 7 bases and J by 4 bases, with 13 bases of the junction left unmatched. Germline V gene sequence: CDR1 LNHDA, CDR2 SQIVND (reference sequence). The CDR3 runs 16 residues. The entire variable domain, with the rest obtained from reference TRBV19 and TRBJ1-5, is as follows: DGGITQSPKYLFRKEGQNVTLSCEQNLNHDAMYWYRQDPGQGLRLIYYSQIVNDFQKGDIAEGYSVSREKKESFPLTVTSAQKNPTAFYLCASTAPGGGQNQPQHFGDGTRLSIL.

The V gene is TRBV3-1 (or the pseudogene TRBV3-2), the J gene TRBJ2-6; D is unresolved. V was trimmed by 0 bases and J by 0 bases, leaving 6 bases between them. Germline CDR1 is LGHDT and CDR2 is YNNKEL (reference sequence). This CDR3 region has 16 residues. In DNA, the CDR3 is TGTGCCAGCAGCCAAGAACAGAACTCTGGGGCCAACGTCCTGACTTTC. It translates to CASSQEQNSGANVLTF.